The rows below give T cell receptor beta chains drawn from one sample of a study of Graves' ophthalmopathy and Graves' hyperthyroidism. TCRdb itself ran the multiplex PCR reads through MiXCR, one entry per CDR3 protein. This table holds about 400,000 distinct CDR3 sequences, about 16% found once. The specimen sequenced was peripheral blood. The receptor set was obtained from a woman aged 18 to 35 with Graves' ophthalmopathy. The CDR3 runs from the conserved cysteine through the conserved F or W. Fields, in order: D gene, J gene, V gene, clone size, CDR3 DNA, CDR3 protein. The D gene is left open where the match is weak. Not every row has a clone size; where given, it reads once, few, many or a size class.

.	TRBJ1-2	TRBV6-5	many	TGTGCCAGCAGTTACTCGAGTAGGTCAGCGGTACGTTATGGCTACACCTTC	CASSYSSRSAVRYGYTF
.	TRBJ1-2	TRBV20-1	many	TGCAGTGCTAGAGATCAATCAGACTATGGCTACACCTTC	CSARDQSDYGYTF
TRBD2	TRBJ2-4	TRBV14	many	TGTGCCAGCAGTCCTAGCGGGGTCTCAAGCATTCAGTACTTC	CASSPSGVSSIQYF
TRBD2	TRBJ2-7	TRBV20-1	.	TGCAGTGCGCGCCGGACTAGCGGGAGCTACGAGCAGTACTTC	CSARRTSGSYEQYF
.	TRBJ2-2	TRBV27	.	TGTGCCAGCAGTTTCGGGACACGAAGGACCGGGGAGCTGTTTTTT	CASSFGTRRTGELFF
TRBD1	TRBJ1-1	TRBV6-1	.	TGTGCCAGCAGGCTCGGACAGGGCTACACTGAAGCTTTCTTT	CASRLGQGYTEAFF
.	TRBJ1-6	TRBV12-3/TRBV12-4	many	TGTGCCAGCAGTTTTGAGGCGAATTCACCCCTCCACTTT	CASSFEANSPLHF
.	TRBJ1-2	TRBV19	many	TGTGCCAGTATCGACAGGCACTATGGCTACACCTTC	CASIDRHYGYTF
TRBD1	TRBJ2-7	TRBV20-1	.	TGCAGTGCTTGGGACAGTACCTACGAGCAGTACTTC	CSAWDSTYEQYF
.	TRBJ1-5	TRBV12-3/TRBV12-4	.	TGTGCCAGCAGTTTAGGGGCGACTAATCAGCCCCAGCATTTT	CASSLGATNQPQHF
.	TRBJ1-6	TRBV6-1	many	TGTGCCGCGGCCGGGGGGGATAATTCACCCCTCCACTTT	CAAAGGDNSPLHF
TRBD2	TRBJ2-5	TRBV6-5	once	TGTGCCAGCAGTTACCGTCGCGGGGGGTTCCAAGAGACCCAGTACTTC	CASSYRRGGFQETQYF
TRBD1	TRBJ2-5	TRBV10-1	many	TGCGCCAGCAGTGAGGACAGGGCAAGCCAAGAGACCCAGTACTTC	CASSEDRASQETQYF
.	TRBJ2-7	TRBV28	many	TGTGCCAGCAGTCTTATGTCTTACGAGCAGTACTTC	CASSLMSYEQYF
TRBD2	TRBJ2-5	TRBV7-2	many	TGTGCCAGCAGCTTAGGAGGCGCGGGAGGTTGGGGAGAGACCCAGTACTTC	CASSLGGAGGWGETQYF
.	TRBJ2-5	TRBV7-2	many	TGTGCCAGCAGCTACTTCTTCGAAGTTCGGGAGACCCAGTACTTC	CASSYFFEVRETQYF
TRBD2	TRBJ2-5	TRBV2	many	TGTGCCAGCAGTGGTCGGACTAGCGGGAGGGCCCAGTACTTC	CASSGRTSGRAQYF
.	TRBJ1-1	TRBV12-3/TRBV12-4	medium-sized	TGTGCCAGCAGTTTGACAGGGAACACTGAAGCTTTCTTT	CASSLTGNTEAFF
.	TRBJ2-7	TRBV11-2	many	TGTGCCAGCAGCCCGTCCCGAGGGAGCGAGCAGTACTTC	CASSPSRGSEQYF
TRBD1	TRBJ2-7	TRBV15	many	TGTGCCACCAGCACCGACCGGGACAGCGTTTCCTACGAGCAGTACTTC	CATSTDRDSVSYEQYF
TRBD1	TRBJ1-5	TRBV24-1	many	TGTGCCACCAGTGACACAGGGACAGGGGGTAATCAGCCCCAGCATTTT	CATSDTGTGGNQPQHF
.	TRBJ2-5	TRBV24-1	many	TGTGCCACCAGTGATTTGGGCAGGGGTTTCGTGGAGACCCAGTACTTC	CATSDLGRGFVETQYF
.	TRBJ1-6	TRBV7-8	few	TGTGCCAGCAGCGTAGGTGCAGGGAGGGATTCACCCCTCCACTTT	CASSVGAGRDSPLHF
.	TRBJ1-5	TRBV20-1	many	TGCAGTGCTATTTTGGGTCAGCCCCAGCATTTT	CSAILGQPQHF
TRBD1	TRBJ2-7	TRBV24-1	many	TGTGCCACCAGTGACTCTGGGGACAGTCCCTACGAGCAGTACTTC	CATSDSGDSPYEQYF
TRBD1	TRBJ2-7	TRBV7-2	many	TGTGCCAGCAGCTCCGCTGGGGGACAGTTCGACGAGCAGTACTTC	CASSSAGGQFDEQYF
TRBD1	TRBJ1-5	TRBV7-2	many	TGTGCCAGCAGCCCGTCCGGGACAGGGAATCAGCCCCAGCATTTT	CASSPSGTGNQPQHF
TRBD2	TRBJ2-5	TRBV7-9	many	TGTGCCAGCAGACGCGGGAGTGGGGAGACCCAGTACTTC	CASRRGSGETQYF